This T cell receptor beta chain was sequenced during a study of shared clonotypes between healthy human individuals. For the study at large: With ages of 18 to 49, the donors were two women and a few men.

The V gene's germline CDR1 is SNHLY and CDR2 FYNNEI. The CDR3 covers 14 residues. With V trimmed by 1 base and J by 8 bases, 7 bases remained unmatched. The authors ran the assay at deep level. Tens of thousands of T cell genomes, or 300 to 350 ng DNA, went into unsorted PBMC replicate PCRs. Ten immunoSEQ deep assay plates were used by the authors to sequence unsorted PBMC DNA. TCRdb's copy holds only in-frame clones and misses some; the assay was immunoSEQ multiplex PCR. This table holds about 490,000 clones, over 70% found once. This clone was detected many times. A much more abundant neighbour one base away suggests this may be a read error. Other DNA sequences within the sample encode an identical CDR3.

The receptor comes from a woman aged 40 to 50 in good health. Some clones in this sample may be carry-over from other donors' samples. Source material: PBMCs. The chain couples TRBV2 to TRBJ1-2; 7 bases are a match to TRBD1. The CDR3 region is CASSEGGTVYGYTF. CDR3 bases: TGTGCCAGCAGTGAAGGGGGGACAGTGTACGGCTACACCTTC.